This entry lists 27 T cell receptor beta chains sequenced from one sample in a study of patients and donors after allogeneic stem cell transplantation. TCRdb reanalysed the RT-PCR reads using MiXCR and keeps one entry per CDR3 protein. The sample holds some 960,000 distinct CDR3 sequences, about a sixth seen once. Input material: blood, either unsorted or a sorted T cell fraction (not recorded which). These receptors were taken from a human donor who was either an allogeneic HSCT recipient or a stem cell or donor lymphocyte infusion donor (not recorded which). It is not recorded whose cells these are; they may come from a transplant donor.

This clonotype occurred a few times. V gene TRBV4-2 combines with J gene TRBJ1-6; D gene uncertain. Germline CDR1 and CDR2: LGHNA and YNFKEQ. This CDR3 spans 16 amino acids. Trimming removed 0 bases from V and 6 bases from J, with 12 bases in between. CDR3 region: CASSQDVKTSNSPLHF. CDR3 coding DNA: TGTGCCAGCAGCCAAGATGTGAAAACGTCTAATTCACCCCTCCACTTT.

The J gene is TRBJ1-5, the V gene TRBV9; possible D gene TRBD1, 6 bases. With 2 bases removed from V and 0 bases from J, the gap between germline ends came to 9 bases. CDR3 length equals 15 residues. The germline CDR1 and CDR2 sequences are SGDLS and YYNGEE. The CDR3 region has the DNA TGTGCCAGCAGCGTGGGGGGGCATAGCAATCAGCCCCAGCATTTT. As protein: CASSVGGHSNQPQHF.

The rearrangement joins TRBV5-8 to TRBJ1-5; weak D call: TRBD1 (5 bases). Germline loops: CDR1 SGHTS, CDR2 YDEGEE. V was shortened by 1 base and J by 4 bases, with 12 bases between the two germline ends. The CDR3 is 15 amino acids. CDR3 residues: CASSLKIGGNQPQHF. The CDR3 region has the DNA TGTGCCAGCAGCTTGAAGATCGGGGGAAATCAGCCCCAGCATTTT.

This clonotype was recorded a few times. This chain connects TRBV7-9 to TRBJ1-2, with D unresolved. The CDR3 contains 15 residues. V lost 3 bases and J lost 1, with 12 bases in between. Germline V gene sequence: CDR1 SEHNR, CDR2 FQNEAQ (reference sequence). CDR3: CASSFFGGVNYGYTF. Written as DNA, the CDR3 is TGTGCCAGCAGCTTCTTTGGTGGGGTTAACTATGGCTACACCTTC. The variable domain in full, with the rest retrieved from reference TRBV7-9 and TRBJ1-2, is DTGVSQNPRHKITKRGQNVTFRCDPISEHNRLYWYRQTLGQGPEFLTYFQNEAQLEKSRLLSDRFSAERPKGSFSTLEIQRTEQGDSAMYLCASSFFGGVNYGYTFGSGTRLTVV.

This chain connects TRBV5-6 to TRBJ2-7, with D perhaps matching TRBD1 (5 bases). This CDR3 region has 15 residues. Germline V gene data show CDR1 as SGHDT and CDR2 as YYEEEE. The V gene lost 5 bases and the J gene lost 0 bases, with 15 bases spanning the gap. Written as DNA, the CDR3 is TGTGCCAGCAGTCCTCAGACAGCTAGCTCCTACGAGCAGTACTTC. Amino acid sequence: CASSPQTASSYEQYF.

This clonotype was detected ten times or more. The rearrangement links TRBV15 to TRBJ2-7; D is ambiguous. Germline lookup yields CDR1 LNHNV and CDR2 YYDKDF (reference sequence). V was shortened by 0 bases and J by 2 bases, with 11 bases between the two germline ends. The CDR3 is 15 amino acids. The CDR3 spells CATSRDGLGTYEQYF. CDR3 nucleotide sequence: TGTGCCACCAGCAGAGATGGCCTAGGGACCTACGAGCAGTACTTC.

The rearrangement uses TRBV12-3 or TRBV12-4 and TRBJ2-3; 9 bases are shared with TRBD1. The J segment lost 2 bases and the V segment lost 5 bases, leaving 8 bases of the junction unmatched. The CDR3 runs 16 residues. CDR3 nucleotide sequence: TGTGCCAGCAGTCCCACAGGGACAGGGACCACAGATACGCAGTATTTT. Protein product: CASSPTGTGTTDTQYF.

This rearrangement joins TRBV7-2 to TRBJ1-4; D call uncertain. V lost 5 bases to trimming and J lost 7 bases, with 8 bases between them. In germline, CDR1 is SGHTA, CDR2 FQGNSA. This CDR3 spans 12 amino acids. CDR3 amino acids: CASSLTSEKLFF. The CDR3, as DNA: TGTGCCAGCAGCCTGACAAGTGAAAAACTGTTTTTT.

The gene calls are TRBV6-5 and TRBJ2-2; 8 bases align to TRBD2. V was clipped by 2 bases and J by 4 bases; unmatched bases: 3. Germline CDR1 and CDR2: MNHEY and SVGAGI. CDR3 size: 15 residues. The CDR3 coding sequence is TGTGCCAGCAGTTACAGACTAGCGACCACCGGGGAGCTGTTTTTT. Translated: CASSYRLATTGELFF.

V usage is TRBV24-1 and J usage is TRBJ2-5, with D perhaps TRBD2 (6 bases). V shed 5 bases and J shed 1 base, with 7 bases lying between them. The germline V gene has CDR1 KGHDR and CDR2 SFDVKD. The CDR3 totals 13 residues. The CDR3 here is CATSVGSQETQYF. The CDR3 DNA follows: TGTGCCACCAGTGTCGGGAGCCAAGAGACCCAGTACTTC.

In its sample, this clonotype was seen a few times. The V and J genes are TRBV6-1 and TRBJ1-6; D unclear. The CDR3 contains 15 residues. V was cut by 7 bases and J by 8 bases, with 18 bases left in between. Germline CDR1 is MNHNS and CDR2 is SASEGT. CDR3 sequence: CASTDSEFGYSPLHF. The CDR3 DNA is TGTGCCAGCACCGATTCCGAATTTGGGTATTCACCCCTCCACTTT.

This clonotype showed up just a few times. V is TRBV20-1 and J is TRBJ1-2; D is unresolved. Per the germline V gene, CDR1 is DFQATT and CDR2 is SNEGSKA (reference sequence). CDR3 length: 13 amino acids. Trimming left V 4 bases short and J 0 bases short, with 9 bases between. The CDR3 sequence is CSAKRGANYGYTF. The CDR3 region has the DNA TGCAGTGCTAAGAGAGGTGCTAACTATGGCTACACCTTC.

This clonotype was counted only a few times. This chain links TRBV7-9 with TRBJ2-2, with a possible D match to TRBD2 (6 bases). Per the germline V gene, CDR1 is SEHNR and CDR2 is FQNEAQ (reference sequence). The CDR3 has 14 residues. The V and J ends lost 3 bases and 3 bases respectively, with 8 bases between them. CDR3 loop: CASSFTSHTGELFF. The CDR3 bases are TGTGCCAGCAGCTTTACTAGCCACACCGGGGAGCTGTTTTTT.

In its sample, this clonotype was seen a few times. The V call is TRBV4-3, the J call TRBJ2-5, with 9 bases fitting TRBD1. This CDR3 is built from 15 residues. V lost 0 bases to trimming and J lost 1 base; unmatched junction nucleotides: 0. Germline V CDR1 and CDR2: LGHNA, YSLEER. CDR3 sequence reads: CASSQEQGAQETQYF. CDR3 nucleotide sequence: TGCGCCAGCAGCCAAGAACAGGGGGCCCAAGAGACCCAGTACTTC.

This clonotype has just a few counts. The chain carries TRBV2 and TRBJ2-7; D gene ambiguous. The CDR3 runs 13 residues. Germline CDR1 reads SNHLY; CDR2 reads FYNNEI. V lost 3 bases and J 6 bases, leaving 12 bases between the germline ends. The CDR3 protein is CASSELWGSEQYF. DNA of the CDR3: TGTGCCAGCAGTGAGTTGTGGGGTAGCGAGCAGTACTTC.

This clonotype has just a few counts. The genes are TRBV9 and TRBJ2-1; possible D gene TRBD2, 6 bases. In germline, CDR1 is SGDLS, CDR2 YYNGEE. Trimming pared 0 bases from V and 3 bases from J, leaving 16 bases between. The CDR3 spans 17 residues. The CDR3 sequence is CASSVVGVGRLYNEQFF. The CDR3 region has the DNA TGTGCCAGCAGCGTAGTGGGAGTTGGGAGGCTCTACAATGAGCAGTTCTTC.

This clonotype was counted a few times. The chain uses TRBV7-9 and TRBJ1-1; the D gene is possibly TRBD1 (6 bases). Germline V gene lookup returns CDR1 SEHNR and CDR2 FQNEAQ (reference sequence). This CDR3 contains 16 residues. Trimming removed 4 bases at V and 0 bases at J, with 15 bases between. DNA for the CDR3: TGTGCCAGCAGCTCACATCCGGACAGAATGAACACTGAAGCTTTCTTT. Translating gives CASSSHPDRMNTEAFF.

The chain couples TRBV30 to TRBJ2-7; 9 bases match TRBD1. J was trimmed by 0 bases and V by 0 bases; bases with no gene match: 0. Germline V gene lookup returns CDR1 GTSNPN and CDR2 SVGIG (reference sequence). This CDR3 region has 14 residues. CDR3 amino acids: CAWSVDRGSYEQYF. CDR3 nucleotide sequence: TGTGCCTGGAGTGTGGACAGGGGCTCCTACGAGCAGTACTTC.

The chain joins TRBV15 to TRBJ2-7, with D possibly being TRBD1 (6 bases). The CDR3 spans 15 residues. The germline V and J ends were trimmed by 3 bases and 1 base, with 13 bases remaining between them. Germline V CDR1 and CDR2: LNHNV, YYDKDF (reference sequence). In DNA form, the CDR3 reads TGTGCCACCAGCAGTACAGGGTTTTTTTCCTACGAGCAGTACTTC. This sequence encodes CATSSTGFFSYEQYF.

This rearrangement joins TRBV7-9 to TRBJ1-2; D is unresolved. V was clipped by 4 bases and J by 6 bases, with 15 bases between them. The germline V gene has CDR1 SEHNR and CDR2 FQNEAQ (reference sequence). This CDR3 is 14 amino acids long. CDR3 amino acids: CASSSDTGMDGYTF. The CDR3 DNA sequence: TGTGCCAGCAGCTCAGACACGGGGATGGATGGCTACACCTTC.

This chain connects TRBV5-4 to TRBJ1-1, with TRBD1 identical over 8 bases. With V trimmed by 4 bases and J by 4 bases, 9 bases remained unmatched. The germline V gene encodes CDR1 SGHNT and CDR2 YYREEE (reference sequence). CDR3 length: 15 amino acids. CDR3 loop: CASSPPRGRSTEAFF. CDR3 DNA: TGTGCCAGCAGCCCTCCCAGGGGGCGCAGCACTGAAGCTTTCTTT.

This clonotype was seen a few times. This chain uses TRBV20-1 with TRBJ2-7; no clear D. With 1 base removed from V and 1 base from J, the gap between germline ends came to 8 bases. The CDR3 has 13 amino acids. Germline-derived CDR1 and CDR2 are DFQATT and SNEGSKA (reference sequence). Written as DNA, the CDR3 is TGCAGTGCTAGAGGGGATGAATCCTACGAGCAGTACTTC. Amino acid sequence: CSARGDESYEQYF.

This clonotype was counted a few times. The gene calls are TRBV20-1 and TRBJ1-4, with D perhaps TRBD1 (5 bases). CDR3 size: 13 residues. In germline, CDR1 is DFQATT, CDR2 SNEGSKA (reference sequence). Trimming shortened V by 3 bases and J by 9 bases, and 14 bases separated the two germline ends. The CDR3 here is CSARVGRGKKLFF. As DNA, the CDR3 is TGCAGTGCTAGGGTGGGGCGCGGGAAAAAACTGTTTTTT.

This clonotype has a handful of counts. V gene TRBV7-3 combines with J gene TRBJ2-3, with a weak D call TRBD2 (7 bases). Trimming cost V 6 bases and J 6 bases, with 16 bases left between them. CDR1 is SGHTA and CDR2 is FQGTGA in the germline V gene. This CDR3 comprises 14 residues. CDR3 in DNA: TGTGCCAGCAGTTGGGGGGGGGCAATCGATACGCAGTATTTT. Its translation is CASSWGGAIDTQYF.

This clonotype was counted a single time. The chain uses TRBV6-2 or TRBV6-3 and TRBJ1-2; weak D call: TRBD1 (5 bases). The V end was cut by 0 bases, the J end by 6 bases, with 8 bases between. The CDR3 is 13 residues long. Germline V gives CDR1 MNHEY, CDR2 SVGEGT. CDR3 DNA sequence: TGTGCCAGCAGTTACTCGTTGGGGCATGGCTACACCTTC. It translates to CASSYSLGHGYTF.

DNA of the CDR3: TGCAGCGTTCTGGAAGACACTGAAGCTTTCTTT. Translated: CSVLEDTEAFF. The chain carries TRBV29-1 and TRBJ1-1; D is uncertain. From germline, CDR1 is SQVTM and CDR2 ANQGSEA. CDR3 length: 11 amino acids. V was clipped by 5 bases and J by 3 bases, with 7 bases between them. Full variable domain (outside the CDR3, taken from reference TRBV29-1 and TRBJ1-1): SAVISQKPSRDICQRGTSLTIQCQVDSQVTMMFWYRQQPGQSLTLIATANQGSEATYESGFVIDKFPISRPNLTFSTLTVSNMSPEDSSIYLCSVLEDTEAFFGQGTRLTVV.

In regard to this clonotype: One end of the junction is discordant with germline, which a read error may explain. The CDR3 spells CASSPDPGLGTEDFF. The CDR3 DNA follows: TGCGCCAGCAGCCCAGATCCGGGTCTCGGCACTGAAGATTTCTTT. This chain uses TRBV5-1 with TRBJ1-1; D remains unclear. The CDR3 is 15 residues long. Looked up from germline, CDR1 is SGHRS and CDR2 is YFSETQ.